Reported below is one TCR beta chain. Time point of the sample: pre-sensitization, week 0. Described treatment: therapeutic diphenylcyclopropenone sensitization with weekly scalp DPC. Phlebotomy was performed prior to application of every patch test. The germline V gene has CDR1 DFQATT and CDR2 SNEGSKA (reference sequence). This CDR3 comprises 14 residues. J lost 4 bases, V lost 3 bases, and 5 bases had no gene match. The data originate from a study of human T cells and chemical hapten exposure. Overall study: The study traced per-sample TCR yield variation mainly to small differences in pooled library volumes.

One entry per CDR3 protein, called by TCRdb with MiXCR from the RACE reads. The table records 380,000 or so distinct CDR3 sequences, around 5.5% of them present only once. The gene calls are TRBV20-1 and TRBJ2-7; TRBD2 agrees at 11 bases. Sequenced material: whole blood, taken in connection with sensitization to the hapten diphenylcyclopropenone (DPC). The receptor was isolated from a woman under 30 with alopecia areata. Some clones in this sample may be carry-over from other donors' samples. The CDR3: CSARRLAGRYEQYF. In nucleotides, the CDR3 is TGCAGTGCTAGGAGACTAGCGGGGAGGTACGAGCAGTACTTC.